This is a list of T cell receptor beta chains from one sample in a study of T cells in Graves' hyperthyroidism and ophthalmopathy. TCRdb used MiXCR to reprocess the multiplex PCR reads, holding one entry per CDR3 protein. Of about 640,000 distinct CDR3 sequences in the sample, less than 25% were seen once. The sequenced sample consisted of blood. These receptors all stem from a young man with Graves' ophthalmopathy. Both conserved end residues are part of each CDR3. Each record gives: V gene, J gene, D gene, clone size, CDR3 DNA, CDR3 protein. The D gene is left open where the match is weak. A row's size may be missing; if present it is once, few, many or a size class.

>TRBV5-1|TRBJ2-1|TRBD2|few
TGCGCCAGCAGCTCCGTTCTAGCGGGAGGGGATGAGCAGTTCTTC
CASSSVLAGGDEQFF
>TRBV3-2|TRBJ1-2|NA|few
TGTGCCAGCAGCCAAATCGTAGCCTATGGCTACACCTTC
CASSQIVAYGYTF
>TRBV27|TRBJ2-5|TRBD1|few
TGTGCCAGCAGTACTACCGGGACAGGGGGAATGGGCCAGTACTTC
CASSTTGTGGMGQYF
>TRBV2|TRBJ2-5|NA|many
TGTGCCAGCAGGCTAGCGCAACTTTCGGGGGAGACCCAGTACTTC
CASRLAQLSGETQYF
>TRBV27|TRBJ2-7|TRBD1|NA
TGTGCCAGCAGTTTCGGGACAGGGTCCGACGAGCAGTACTTC
CASSFGTGSDEQYF
>TRBV6-5|TRBJ2-1|NA|NA
TGTGCCAGCAGTTATGGGGGGAGCTCCTACGAGCAGTTCTTC
CASSYGGSSYEQFF
>TRBV28|TRBJ1-4|NA|NA
TGTGCCAGCAGCACTAAAGGTTCCAATGAAAAACTGTTTTTT
CASSTKGSNEKLFF
>TRBV12-3/TRBV12-4|TRBJ1-3|NA|many
TGTGCCAGCAGTAAACAGAGCTCTGGAAACACCATATATTTT
CASSKQSSGNTIYF
>TRBV4-1|TRBJ2-7|NA|few
TGCGCCAGCAGCCAAGACGGTACGATCATCTACGAGCAGTACTTC
CASSQDGTIIYEQYF
>TRBV11-2|TRBJ2-1|NA|many
TGTGCCAGCACCCCTACCCCCCAGGCGGGTTACAATGAGCAGTTCTTC
CASTPTPQAGYNEQFF
>TRBV28|TRBJ2-2|TRBD2|many
TGTGCCAGCAGTTTGTCATCCGGGACGGCAGCACTAGCGGGAGGGCCGTTTTTT
CASSLSSGTAALAGGPFF
>TRBV13|TRBJ2-3|NA|NA
TGTGCCAGCAGCTTAGGCCTTAGCCACCCCACAGATACGCAGTATTTT
CASSLGLSHPTDTQYF
>TRBV4-1|TRBJ2-2|TRBD1|NA
TGCGCCAGCAGCCACAAGGGGGCCTGGACAGGGGAGAGCCTGAGGGCCGGGGAGCTGTTTTTT
CASSHKGAWTGESLRAGELFF
>TRBV11-2|TRBJ2-7|TRBD2|NA
TGTGCCAGCAGCCTCAGACTAGCGGGAGTCCACGAGCAGTACTTC
CASSLRLAGVHEQYF
>TRBV14|TRBJ2-3|NA|many
TGTGCCAGCAGCCAGACTACCACAGATACGCAGTATTTT
CASSQTTTDTQYF
>TRBV20-1|TRBJ2-7|NA|few
TGCAGTGCTGGGGGCGGTCTTGTTCCCGAGCAGTACTTC
CSAGGGLVPEQYF
>TRBV25-1|TRBJ2-1|NA|NA
TGTGCCAGCAGTGAGGCACTGTTCTCCTACAATGAGCAGTTCTTC
CASSEALFSYNEQFF
>TRBV6-2/TRBV6-3|TRBJ2-5|TRBD2|NA
TGTGCCAGCAGGTTCGGACTAGCGGGAGGGTTGGAGACCCAGTACTTC
CASRFGLAGGLETQYF
>TRBV6-2/TRBV6-3|TRBJ1-5|TRBD1|many
TGTGCCAGCAGCCGTCCCGGGACAGGGATGGGGAATCAGCCCCAGCATTTT
CASSRPGTGMGNQPQHF
>TRBV29-1|TRBJ1-2|NA|few
TGCAGCGTTGACGACAATGGCTACACCTTC
CSVDDNGYTF
>TRBV28|TRBJ2-1|NA|many
TGTGCCAGCAGTTCCCCCTCACGTAGCGGATCGAGGGATGAGCAGTTCTTC
CASSSPSRSGSRDEQFF
>TRBV2|TRBJ2-2|TRBD2|NA
TGTGCCAGCAGTGAGTGGAGGACTAGAACCGGGGAGCTGTTTTTT
CASSEWRTRTGELFF
>TRBV18|TRBJ2-2|NA|few
TGTGCCAGCTCACCAAATGGCGGGAACACCGGGGAGCTGTTTTTT
CASSPNGGNTGELFF
>TRBV10-3|TRBJ1-3|NA|NA
TGTGCCATCAGTGAGTCGAGCGCTGGCGGAAACACCATATATTTT
CAISESSAGGNTIYF
>TRBV15|TRBJ2-1|NA|few
TGTGCCACCAGCAGAGATCTCGCCTCCTACAATGAGCAGTTCTTC
CATSRDLASYNEQFF
>TRBV20-1|TRBJ1-1|TRBD1|NA
TGCAGTGCCGAGAGAGGACAGGTGAACACTGAAGCTTTCTTT
CSAERGQVNTEAFF
>TRBV5-4|TRBJ1-2|NA|NA
TGTGCCAGCAGCTCTCCAGGGGCCGGGGGGTATGGCTACACCTTC
CASSSPGAGGYGYTF
>TRBV3-1|TRBJ2-2|NA|many
TGTGCCAGCAGCCAATACGGGACGAACACCGGGGAGCTGTTTTTT
CASSQYGTNTGELFF
>TRBV20-1|TRBJ2-7|TRBD1|few
TGCAGTGCTAGTTCCCGGGACAGTACCTACGAGCAGTACTTC
CSASSRDSTYEQYF
>TRBV5-4|TRBJ1-2|NA|NA
TGTGCCAGCAGCGTGACAGACGGTCCTGGCTACACCTTC
CASSVTDGPGYTF
>TRBV5-1|TRBJ2-2|TRBD1|many
TGCGCCAGCAGCCCCGGGACAGGCCGAAACACCGGGGAGCTGTTTTTT
CASSPGTGRNTGELFF
>TRBV7-8|TRBJ2-3|TRBD2|many
TGTGCCAGCAGCGACCTAGCGGGTGTCACAGATACGCAGTATTTT
CASSDLAGVTDTQYF
>TRBV20-1|TRBJ2-7|TRBD2|NA
TGCAGTGCTAGAGATTTAGCGGGGAAAAGGAGCTCCTACGAGCAGTACTTC
CSARDLAGKRSSYEQYF
>TRBV12-3/TRBV12-4|TRBJ2-1|TRBD2|few
TGTGCCAGCAGTCCTGTGACTAGCGGGTATTACAATGAGCAGTTCTTC
CASSPVTSGYYNEQFF
>TRBV5-1|TRBJ2-5|NA|many
TGCGCCAGCAGCGAGCGGCGGGAGACCCAGTACTTC
CASSERRETQYF
>TRBV28|TRBJ2-1|NA|few
TGTGCCAGCAGTCCCCCCCCGGAGTCCTACAATGAGCAGTTCTTC
CASSPPPESYNEQFF
>TRBV2|TRBJ1-2|NA|many
TGTGCCAGCAGTGAAGGGGGGTCGTATGGCTACACCTTC
CASSEGGSYGYTF
>TRBV7-9|TRBJ2-1|NA|NA
TGTGCCAGCAGGGGTAAGACCTACAATGAGCAGTTCTTC
CASRGKTYNEQFF